The clone carrying this T cell receptor (beta chain) was counted once. Its antigen remains unknown. The CDR3 extends over 17 amino acids. V dropped 0 bases and J dropped 0; count of bases not matched to a gene: 5. The data stem from a study of cytomegalovirus exposure and HLA in healthy donors. In the PCR, 60 Vbeta and 13 Jbeta primers were used. Using immunoSEQ multiplex PCR, the repertoire was profiled, and TCRdb retains in-frame clones only, with some absent. The sample includes about 120,000 clones, roughly 80% of them seen just once. Findings and limits, study-wide: The study recorded 150 to 200 TCR beta chains that were cytomegalovirus-associated. As was reported, the HLA-A and HLA-B alleles of most subjects were accurately predicted from TCR beta sequences.

V usage is TRBV23-1 and J usage is TRBJ1-3, with TRBD1 identical over 7 bases. TRBV23-1 carries the ORF label, with uncertain function. This clonotype originated in a woman aged 18-35 years in good health and CMV-seronegative. Material: PBMCs. The CDR3 DNA reads as TGCGCCAGCAGTCAATCCCCCCAGGGGGACTCTGGAAACACCATATATTTT. Protein sequence: CASSQSPQGDSGNTIYF.